Below, 11 T cell receptor beta chains from the same sample are listed, as sequenced in a study of Graves' ophthalmopathy and Graves' hyperthyroidism. For repertoire sequencing, the TCR beta CDR3 regions were amplified from RNA transcripts. The workflow started with a first-round RT-PCR run with HTBI primers and then moved on to a second-round multiplex PCR. Using its own MiXCR run on the multiplex PCR reads, TCRdb lists one record per CDR3 protein. The profile covers around 470,000 distinct CDR3 sequences, with 13% to 15% appearing a single time and about a tenth taken by the ten largest. Sequencing was performed on blood. Source of these receptors: a woman aged 25 to 39 with Graves' ophthalmopathy.

The table lists this clonotype with a few counts. The chain uses TRBV4-1 and TRBJ2-7; 9 bases match TRBD1. Germline assignment: CDR1 MGHRA and CDR2 YSYEKL. V dropped 4 bases and J dropped 2; count of bases not matched to a gene: 6. This CDR3 is 15 amino acids long. The CDR3 sequence is CASSPEGQGTYEQYF. Here the CDR3 DNA reads TGCGCCAGCAGCCCCGAGGGACAGGGAACCTACGAGCAGTACTTC.

This clonotype appeared a few times. This clone may be a read error of a much larger clone one base away. The chain has TRBV30 and TRBJ1-2; no firm D call. CDR1 GTSNPN and CDR2 SVGIG come from the germline V gene (reference sequence). This CDR3 contains 15 residues. The CDR3 region has the DNA TGTGCCTGGAGCATAGAAGGTGGAGGGAACTATGGCCACACCTTC. Protein sequence: CAWSIEGGGNYGHTF. Full variable domain (rest looked up from reference TRBV30 and TRBJ1-2): SQTIHQWPATLVQPVGSPLSLECTVEGTSNPNLYWYRQAAGRGLQLLFYSVGIGQISSEVPQNLSASRPQDRQFILSSKKLLLSDSGFYLCAWSIEGGGNYGHTFGSGTRLTVV.

This clonotype was counted at least ten times. The J gene is TRBJ2-7, the V gene TRBV27; no clear D gene. This CDR3 is built from 13 residues. Looked up from germline, CDR1 is MNHEY and CDR2 is SMNVEV (reference sequence). The V gene lost 10 bases and the J gene lost 1 base, with 14 bases spanning the gap. The CDR3 is CATRGDNSYEQYF. In DNA, the CDR3 is TGTGCCACGAGAGGAGACAATTCCTACGAGCAGTACTTC.

This clonotype has ten or more counts. V gene TRBV7-6 combines with J gene TRBJ1-1, with TRBD1 as a possible D gene (5 bases). The germline V gene encodes CDR1 SGHVS and CDR2 FNYEAQ. CDR3 length: 18 amino acids. Trimming removed 1 base at V and 5 bases at J, with 23 bases between. CDR3 nucleotide sequence: TGTGCCAGCAGCTTAGATTTGTCCTCCCGGGCAGGGTTAACTGAAGCTTTCTTT. It translates to CASSLDLSSRAGLTEAFF. The whole variable domain, filled in from reference TRBV7-6 and TRBJ1-1, reads GAGVSQSPRYKVTKRGQDVALRCDPISGHVSLYWYRQALGQGPEFLTYFNYEAQQDKSGLPNDRFSAERPEGSISTLTIQRTEQRDSAMYRCASSLDLSSRAGLTEAFFGQGTRLTVV.

This clonotype was counted ten times or more. The rearrangement joins TRBV28 to TRBJ1-2; 8 bases map to TRBD1. The CDR3 sequence is 14 residues long. Germline lookup yields CDR1 MDHEN and CDR2 SYDVKM. V trimming: 10 bases; J trimming: 3 bases; junction bases outside the gene matches: 10. The CDR3 nucleotides are TGTGCCATCCAGTTTGGGACAGGCGACTATGGCTACACCTTC. It codes for CAIQFGTGDYGYTF.

In its sample, this clonotype was seen a few times. The rearrangement uses TRBV12-5 and TRBJ2-2, with a weak D call TRBD1 (6 bases). There are 18 residues in the CDR3. Trimming shortened V by 4 bases and J by 2 bases, and 20 bases separated the two germline ends. Germline assignment: CDR1 LGHNT and CDR2 FRNRAP. CDR3 bases: TGTGCTAGTGGTTCCACAAGTGCCGGGACACTAAACACCGGGGAGCTGTTTTTT. The encoded protein is CASGSTSAGTLNTGELFF. Drawing the rest from reference TRBV12-5 and TRBJ2-2, the complete variable domain is DARVTQTPRHKVTEMGQEVTMRCQPILGHNTVFWYRQTMMQGLELLAYFRNRAPLDDSGMPKDRFSAEMPDATLATLKIQPSEPRDSAVYFCASGSTSAGTLNTGELFFGEGSRLTVL.

The rearrangement uses TRBV4-1 and TRBJ1-2; possibly TRBD1 for D (6 bases). The V and J ends lost 1 base and 2 bases respectively, with 11 bases between them. CDR1 MGHRA and CDR2 YSYEKL come from the germline V gene. The CDR3 is 15 residues long. The CDR3 DNA follows: TGCGCCAGCAGCCAAGGATGGCAGGGGAACTATGGCTACACCTTC. Its protein is CASSQGWQGNYGYTF.

The table lists this clonotype with many counts. The rearrangement links TRBV24-1 to TRBJ2-7; 7 nucleotides align to TRBD1. CDR1 is KGHDR, CDR2 SFDVKD, per germline. The trim removed 4 bases at V and 6 bases at J, leaving 14 bases unmatched. This CDR3 comprises 16 residues. For the CDR3, the DNA is TGTGCCACCAGTGACACGACCGGGACAGTCAGGGCCGAGCAGTACTTC. As protein: CATSDTTGTVRAEQYF.

At least ten counts were recorded for this clonotype. This chain joins TRBV28 and TRBJ2-7, with D tentatively TRBD2 (5 bases). The CDR3 contains 13 residues. From germline, CDR1 is MDHEN and CDR2 SYDVKM. Trimming left V 7 bases short and J 3 bases short, with 13 bases between. The CDR3 bases are TGTGCCAGCATCGAGCAGCGGAGCTACGAGCAGTACTTC. As protein: CASIEQRSYEQYF.

This clonotype was found a few times. CDR3 loop: CASSPLRGPGSYEQYF. CDR3 coding DNA: TGTGCCAGCAGCCCGTTACGGGGCCCTGGTTCCTACGAGCAGTACTTC. The V call is TRBV11-2, the J call TRBJ2-7; tentatively, D is TRBD1 or TRBD2 (5 bases each). Trimming shortened V by 5 bases and J by 1 base, and 18 bases separated the two germline ends. In germline, CDR1 is SGHAT, CDR2 FQNNGV. CDR3 length: 16 amino acids.

This sequence joins TRBV5-1 and TRBJ1-2, with D possibly TRBD1 on 5 matching bases. V was cut by 0 bases and J by 8 bases, with 14 bases left in between. Germline values: CDR1 SGHRS, CDR2 YFSETQ. The CDR3 is made up of 14 amino acids. The DNA of the CDR3 is TGCGCCAGCAGCTTGGCCGGGGCAGAGGAAGGCTACACCTTC. The encoded protein is CASSLAGAEEGYTF.